This entry lists 2 T cell receptor beta chains sequenced from one sample in a study of blood T cell repertoires in COVID-19. Clones were sequenced by immunoSEQ multiplex PCR, and TCRdb holds only the in-frame ones, with some missing. Altogether around 160,000 clones are present, about 80% being singletons, with the ten largest covering about 3.7%. Sequenced material: PBMCs or T cells enriched from blood (not recorded which). Source of these receptors: a woman aged 55-69 years who had recovered from COVID-19.

This clone has a single count. The chain couples TRBV15 to TRBJ1-1, with 7 bases lining up with TRBD1. There are 15 residues in the CDR3. The V gene end was trimmed by 0 bases and the J gene end by 3 bases; junction bases not matched to a gene: 4. CDR1 LNHNV and CDR2 YYDKDF come from the germline V gene (reference sequence). Here the CDR3 DNA reads TGTGCCACCAGCAGAGAGGCCAGGGGGGACACTGAAGCTTTCTTT. It codes for CATSREARGDTEAFF.

The chain uses TRBV7-9 and TRBJ1-6; the D gene is possibly TRBD1 (5 bases). Between the trimmed V and J ends, which lost 2 bases and 9 bases, there was a span of 8 bases. This CDR3 spans 13 amino acids. Germline CDR1 reads SEHNR; CDR2 reads FQNEAQ (reference sequence). The CDR3 region is CASSLQGTSPLHF. The CDR3 bases are TGTGCCAGCAGCTTACAGGGAACTTCACCCCTCCACTTT.